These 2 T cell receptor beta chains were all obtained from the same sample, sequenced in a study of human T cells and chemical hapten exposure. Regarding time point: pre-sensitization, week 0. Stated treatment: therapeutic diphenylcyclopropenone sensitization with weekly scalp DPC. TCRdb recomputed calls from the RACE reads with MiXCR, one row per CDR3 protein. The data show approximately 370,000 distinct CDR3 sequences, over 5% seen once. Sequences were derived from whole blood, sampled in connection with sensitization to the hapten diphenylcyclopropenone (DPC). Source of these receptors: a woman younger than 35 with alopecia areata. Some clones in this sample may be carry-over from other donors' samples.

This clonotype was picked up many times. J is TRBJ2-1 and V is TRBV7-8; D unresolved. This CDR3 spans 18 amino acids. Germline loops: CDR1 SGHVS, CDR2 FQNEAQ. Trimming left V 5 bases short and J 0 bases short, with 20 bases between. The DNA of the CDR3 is TGTGCCAGCAGCCCGACCCGAGGCGCGTTTAGCTCCTACAATGAGCAGTTCTTC. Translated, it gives CASSPTRGAFSSYNEQFF.

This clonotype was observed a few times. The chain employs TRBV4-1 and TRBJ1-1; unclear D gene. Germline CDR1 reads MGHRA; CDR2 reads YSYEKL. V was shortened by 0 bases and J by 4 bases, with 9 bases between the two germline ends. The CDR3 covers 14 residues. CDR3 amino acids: CASSQDPLVTEAFF. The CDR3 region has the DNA TGCGCCAGCAGCCAAGACCCCCTCGTCACTGAAGCTTTCTTT.